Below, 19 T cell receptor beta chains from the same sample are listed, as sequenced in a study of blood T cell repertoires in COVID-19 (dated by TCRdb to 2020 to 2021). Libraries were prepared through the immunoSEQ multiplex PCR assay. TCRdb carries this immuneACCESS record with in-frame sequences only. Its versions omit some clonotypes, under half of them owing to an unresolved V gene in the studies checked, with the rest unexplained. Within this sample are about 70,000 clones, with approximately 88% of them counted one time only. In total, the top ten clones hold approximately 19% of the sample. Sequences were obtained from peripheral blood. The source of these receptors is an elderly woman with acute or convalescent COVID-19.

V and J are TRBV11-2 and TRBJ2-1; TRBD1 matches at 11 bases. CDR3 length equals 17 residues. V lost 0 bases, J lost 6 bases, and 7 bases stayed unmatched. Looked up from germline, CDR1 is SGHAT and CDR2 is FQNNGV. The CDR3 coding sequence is TGTGCCAGCAGCTTAGACTCCCCTGGGACAGGGGGCAATGAGCAGTTCTTC. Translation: CASSLDSPGTGGNEQFF.

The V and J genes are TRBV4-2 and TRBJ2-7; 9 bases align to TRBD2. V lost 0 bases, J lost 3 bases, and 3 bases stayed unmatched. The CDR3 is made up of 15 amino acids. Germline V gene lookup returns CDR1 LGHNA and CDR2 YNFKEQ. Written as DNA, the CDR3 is TGTGCCAGCAGCCAAGAGGCGCGGGGGGGCTACGAGCAGTACTTC. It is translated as CASSQEARGGYEQYF.

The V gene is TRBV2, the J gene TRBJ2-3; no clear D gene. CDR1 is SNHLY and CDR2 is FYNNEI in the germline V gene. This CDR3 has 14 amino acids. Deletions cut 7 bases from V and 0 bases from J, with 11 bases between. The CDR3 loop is CASNYAASTDTQYF. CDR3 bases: TGTGCCAGCAACTATGCGGCTAGCACAGATACGCAGTATTTT.

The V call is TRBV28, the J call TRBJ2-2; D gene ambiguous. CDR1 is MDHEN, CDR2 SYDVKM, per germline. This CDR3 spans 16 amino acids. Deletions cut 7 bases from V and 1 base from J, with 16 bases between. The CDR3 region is CASIIAWSGNTGELFF. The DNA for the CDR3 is TGTGCCAGCATTATTGCTTGGTCAGGGAACACCGGGGAGCTGTTTTTT.

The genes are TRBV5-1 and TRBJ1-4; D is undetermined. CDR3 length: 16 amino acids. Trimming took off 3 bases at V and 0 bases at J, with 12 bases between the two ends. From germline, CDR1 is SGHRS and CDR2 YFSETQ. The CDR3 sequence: CASSSRSIATNEKLFF. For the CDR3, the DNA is TGCGCCAGCAGCTCGCGATCAATCGCAACTAATGAAAAACTGTTTTTT.

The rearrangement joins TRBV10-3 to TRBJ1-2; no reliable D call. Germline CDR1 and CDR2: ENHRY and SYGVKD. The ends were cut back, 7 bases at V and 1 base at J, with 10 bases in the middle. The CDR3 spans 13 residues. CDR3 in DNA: TGTGCCATCACGGCGGAAGTTAACTATGGCTACACCTTC. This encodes CAITAEVNYGYTF.

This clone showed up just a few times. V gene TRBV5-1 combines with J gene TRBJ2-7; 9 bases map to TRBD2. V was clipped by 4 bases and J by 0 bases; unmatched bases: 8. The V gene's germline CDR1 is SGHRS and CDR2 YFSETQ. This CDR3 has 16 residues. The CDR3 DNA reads TGCGCCAGCAGCCCAAGGGCGGGAGGGAGCTCCTACGAGCAGTACTTC. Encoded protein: CASSPRAGGSSYEQYF.

The CDR3 sequence: CATGGDRGRTDTQYF. The DNA of the CDR3 is TGTGCCACGGGTGGGGACAGGGGGCGGACAGATACGCAGTATTTT. The chain couples TRBV15 to TRBJ2-3; 12 nucleotides agree with TRBD1. The trim removed 9 bases at V and 3 bases at J, leaving 7 bases unmatched. CDR3 length equals 15 residues. Germline values: CDR1 LNHNV, CDR2 YYDKDF (reference sequence).

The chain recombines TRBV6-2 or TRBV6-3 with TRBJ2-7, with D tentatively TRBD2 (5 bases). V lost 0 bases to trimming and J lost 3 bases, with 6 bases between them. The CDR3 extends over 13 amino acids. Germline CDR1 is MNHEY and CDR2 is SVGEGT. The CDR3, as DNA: TGTGCCAGCAGTTACTCCGGACTCTACGAGCAGTACTTC. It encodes CASSYSGLYEQYF.

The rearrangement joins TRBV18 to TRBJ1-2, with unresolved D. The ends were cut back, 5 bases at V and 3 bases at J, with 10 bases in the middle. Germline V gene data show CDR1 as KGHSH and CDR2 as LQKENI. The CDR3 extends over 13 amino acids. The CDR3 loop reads CASSTGDYYGYTF. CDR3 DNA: TGTGCCAGCTCAACCGGGGATTACTATGGCTACACCTTC.

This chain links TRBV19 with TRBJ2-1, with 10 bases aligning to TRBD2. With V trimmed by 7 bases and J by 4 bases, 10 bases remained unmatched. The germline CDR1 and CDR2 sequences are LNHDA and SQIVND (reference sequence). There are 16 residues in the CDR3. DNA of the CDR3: TGTGCCAGTACCCCACGAGCGGGGGGGTTTTACAATGAGCAGTTCTTC. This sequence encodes CASTPRAGGFYNEQFF.

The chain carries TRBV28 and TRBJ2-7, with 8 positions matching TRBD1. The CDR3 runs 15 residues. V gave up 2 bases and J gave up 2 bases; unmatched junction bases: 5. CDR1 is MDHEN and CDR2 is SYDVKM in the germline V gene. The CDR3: CASSLHQGATYEQYF. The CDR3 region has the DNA TGTGCCAGCAGTTTACACCAGGGGGCCACCTACGAGCAGTACTTC.

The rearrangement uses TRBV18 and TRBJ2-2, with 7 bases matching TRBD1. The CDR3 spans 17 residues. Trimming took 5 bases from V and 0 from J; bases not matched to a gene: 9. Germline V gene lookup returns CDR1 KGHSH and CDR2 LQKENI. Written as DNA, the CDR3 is TGTGCCAGCTCATCGAGGGGACAGATGGCGAACACCGGGGAGCTGTTTTTT. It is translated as CASSSRGQMANTGELFF.

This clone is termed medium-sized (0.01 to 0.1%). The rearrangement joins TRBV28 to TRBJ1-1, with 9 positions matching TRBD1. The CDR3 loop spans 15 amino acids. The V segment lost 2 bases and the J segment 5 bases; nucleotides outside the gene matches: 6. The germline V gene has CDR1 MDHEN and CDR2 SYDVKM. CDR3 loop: CASSLRRTGETEAFF. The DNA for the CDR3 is TGTGCCAGCAGTTTACGGCGGACAGGGGAAACTGAAGCTTTCTTT.

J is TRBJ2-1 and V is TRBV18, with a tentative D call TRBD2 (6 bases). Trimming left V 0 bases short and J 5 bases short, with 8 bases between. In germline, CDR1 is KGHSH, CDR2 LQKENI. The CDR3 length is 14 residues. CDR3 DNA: TGTGCCAGCTCACCACCGGGACTCCACAATGAGCAGTTCTTC. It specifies CASSPPGLHNEQFF.

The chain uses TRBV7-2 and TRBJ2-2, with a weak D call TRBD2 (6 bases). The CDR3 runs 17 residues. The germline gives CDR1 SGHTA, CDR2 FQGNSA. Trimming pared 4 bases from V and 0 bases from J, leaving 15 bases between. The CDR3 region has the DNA TGTGCCAGCAGCTCAGGAGGGCGGGCCTCGAACACCGGGGAGCTGTTTTTT. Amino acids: CASSSGGRASNTGELFF.

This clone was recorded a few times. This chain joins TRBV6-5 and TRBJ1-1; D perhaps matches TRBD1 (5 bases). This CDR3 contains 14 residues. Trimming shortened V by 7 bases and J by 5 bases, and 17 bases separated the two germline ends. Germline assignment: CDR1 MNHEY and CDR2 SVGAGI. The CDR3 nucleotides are TGTGCCAGCACCCTTGGGGGGGTTTCGACTGAAGCTTTCTTT. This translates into CASTLGGVSTEAFF.

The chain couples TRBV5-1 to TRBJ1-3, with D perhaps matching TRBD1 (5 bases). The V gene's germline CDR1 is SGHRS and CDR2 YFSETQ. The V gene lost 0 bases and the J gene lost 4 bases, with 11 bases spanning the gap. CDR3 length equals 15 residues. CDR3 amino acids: CASSLVPGLGNTIYF. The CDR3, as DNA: TGCGCCAGCAGCTTGGTTCCAGGGCTCGGAAACACCATATATTTT.

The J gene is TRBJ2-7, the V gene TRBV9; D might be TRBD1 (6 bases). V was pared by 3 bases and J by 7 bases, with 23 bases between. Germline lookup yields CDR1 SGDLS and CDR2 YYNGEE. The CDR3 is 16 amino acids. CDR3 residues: CASSAGQGKDLREQYF. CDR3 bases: TGTGCCAGCAGCGCGGGGCAGGGGAAGGATTTGCGGGAGCAGTACTTC.